The 15 T cell receptor beta chains presented below share a single source sample, sequenced in a study of T-cell memory formation after mild COVID-19. TCRdb analysed the 5' RACE reads with MiXCR anew, one entry per CDR3 protein. Here the sample spans roughly 100,000 distinct CDR3 sequences, 10% to 15% being singletons. The sample consisted of PBMCs or a T cell subset sorted from them (not recorded which). The receptors were gathered from an adult woman who had mild COVID-19 (a few samples of this study predate the infection). Cell type and time point are not known.

This clonotype was seen a handful of times. The CDR3 region is CATSDLLETQYF. CDR3 nucleotide sequence: TGTGCCACCAGTGATTTGCTTGAGACCCAGTACTTC. The chain employs TRBV24-1 and TRBJ2-5; D not resolved. V was clipped by 0 bases and J by 5 bases, with 3 bases between them. Germline V gives CDR1 KGHDR, CDR2 SFDVKD. The CDR3 loop spans 12 amino acids.

The genes are TRBV7-9 and TRBJ2-1; perhaps TRBD2 as D (6 bases). This CDR3 contains 17 residues. Trimming shortened V by 2 bases and J by 3 bases, and 17 bases separated the two germline ends. Germline V gene sequence: CDR1 SEHNR, CDR2 FQNEAQ (reference sequence). The CDR3: CASSLKTSRDFYNEQFF. CDR3 DNA sequence: TGTGCCAGCAGCTTAAAGACCTCGAGGGACTTCTACAATGAGCAGTTCTTC.

The genes are TRBV7-9 and TRBJ2-6; D possibly matches TRBD1 or TRBD2 (5 bases each). Germline lookup yields CDR1 SEHNR and CDR2 FQNEAQ (reference sequence). With 2 bases removed from V and 2 bases from J, the gap between germline ends came to 10 bases. The CDR3 length is 16 residues. CDR3 coding DNA: TGTGCCAGCAGCTTATCTTGGGGGACTGGGGCCAACGTCCTGACTTTC. Its translation: CASSLSWGTGANVLTF. Full variable domain (missing parts from reference TRBV7-9 and TRBJ2-6): DTGVSQNPRHKITKRGQNVTFRCDPISEHNRLYWYRQTLGQGPEFLTYFQNEAQLEKSRLLSDRFSAERPKGSFSTLEIQRTEQGDSAMYLCASSLSWGTGANVLTFGAGSRLTVL.

This clonotype was recorded many times. The chain uses TRBV24-1 and TRBJ2-1; D is undetermined. Germline CDR1 reads KGHDR; CDR2 reads SFDVKD. V gave up 3 bases and J gave up 0 bases, with 14 bases separating them. The length of the CDR3 is 17 residues. CDR3 sequence reads: CATSDPLAGYSYNEQFF. The CDR3 DNA follows: TGTGCCACCAGTGATCCCCTGGCCGGCTACTCCTACAATGAGCAGTTCTTC.

There are a few counts of this clonotype. The genes are TRBV20-1 and TRBJ2-7; 12 bases match TRBD2. The CDR3 runs 15 residues. The ends lost 4 bases at V and 1 base at J; junction bases unmatched: 5. In germline, CDR1 is DFQATT, CDR2 SNEGSKA (reference sequence). DNA for the CDR3: TGCAGTGCTAATCCCGGGACTAGCGGGTCCTACGAGCAGTACTTC. Translated: CSANPGTSGSYEQYF.

Here the CDR3 reads CASSDGLVLGAGELFF. CDR3 coding DNA: TGTGCCAGCAGTGATGGATTGGTATTGGGGGCCGGGGAGCTGTTTTTT. The chain is built from TRBV6-1 and TRBJ2-2; D possibly uses TRBD1 or TRBD2 (5 bases each). The CDR3 has 16 residues. Per germline, CDR1 MNHNS and CDR2 SASEGT. V was cut by 3 bases and J by 6 bases, with 17 bases left in between.

This clonotype has only a few counts. The gene calls are TRBV15 and TRBJ1-4, with unresolved D. CDR1 is LNHNV and CDR2 is YYDKDF in the germline V gene (reference sequence). The CDR3 loop spans 14 amino acids. V was clipped by 3 bases and J by 8 bases, with 13 bases between them. CDR3 protein: CATSRDGVAEKLFF. The CDR3 nucleotides read TGTGCCACCAGCAGGGACGGGGTAGCGGAAAAACTGTTTTTT. Supplemented by reference TRBV15 and TRBJ1-4, the full variable domain reads DAMVIQNPRYQVTQFGKPVTLSCSQTLNHNVMYWYQQKSSQAPKLLFHYYDKDFNNEADTPDNFQSRRPNTSFCFLDIRSPGLGDTAMYLCATSRDGVAEKLFFGSGTQLSVL.

The rearrangement uses TRBV12-3 or TRBV12-4 and TRBJ2-1, with TRBD2 matching 13 bases. This CDR3 is built from 16 residues. V lost 2 bases and J lost 5; bases outside the gene matches: 3. The CDR3 spells CASSLRLAGGNNEQFF. DNA for the CDR3: TGTGCCAGCAGTTTAAGACTAGCGGGGGGCAACAATGAGCAGTTCTTC.

In its sample, this clonotype was seen many times. The J gene is TRBJ2-7, the V gene TRBV12-3 or TRBV12-4; TRBD1 or TRBD2 may be the D gene (7 bases each). The CDR3 is 15 residues long. Trimming shortened V by 4 bases and J by 7 bases, and 20 bases separated the two germline ends. The CDR3 reads CASSSLAGGAYEQYF. For the CDR3, the DNA is TGTGCCAGCAGTTCCCTGGCAGGGGGGGCTTATGAGCAGTACTTC.

This clonotype was counted a few times. As DNA, the CDR3 is TGTGCCAGCAGTTTGGGAGCTAGCGAGGGCTACGAGCAGTACTTC. Encoded protein: CASSLGASEGYEQYF. This chain uses TRBV12-3 or TRBV12-4 with TRBJ2-7; tentatively, D is TRBD2 (6 bases). This CDR3 is 15 amino acids long. Between the trimmed V and J ends, which lost 3 bases and 3 bases, there was a span of 15 bases.

This clonotype was detected ten times or more. The J gene is TRBJ2-7, the V gene TRBV7-9, with 9 bases lining up with TRBD1. The V gene end was trimmed by 6 bases and the J gene end by 0 bases; junction bases not matched to a gene: 9. This CDR3 spans 16 amino acids. Germline V gene sequence: CDR1 SEHNR, CDR2 FQNEAQ (reference sequence). The chain's CDR3 is CASSFVGTGNSYEQYF. CDR3 DNA sequence: TGTGCCAGCAGTTTCGTCGGGACAGGGAACTCCTACGAGCAGTACTTC.

This clonotype was observed a handful of times. V and J are TRBV29-1 and TRBJ2-7, with 9 bases fitting TRBD1. The germline V gene encodes CDR1 SQVTM and CDR2 ANQGSEA. After removal of 7 bases from V and 5 bases from J, the junction contained 12 bases not matched to a gene. CDR3 length: 14 amino acids. DNA for the CDR3: TGCAGCGGACGATGGGGGACAGGGAGCGACGAGCAGTACTTC. This gives the protein CSGRWGTGSDEQYF.

This clonotype has more than one count but fewer than ten. The chain recombines TRBV19 with TRBJ1-1, with D perhaps matching TRBD1 (6 bases). This CDR3 comprises 12 residues. Trimming stripped 6 bases from V and 5 bases from J, with 10 bases between. The germline V gene encodes CDR1 LNHDA and CDR2 SQIVND (reference sequence). In nucleotides, the CDR3 is TGTGCCAGTAGGGACAGTGGGACTGAAGCTTTCTTT. The encoded protein is CASRDSGTEAFF.

V and J are TRBV11-2 and TRBJ2-7, with TRBD1 identical over 7 bases. Germline V gene sequence: CDR1 SGHAT, CDR2 FQNNGV. This CDR3 comprises 14 residues. J lost 4 bases, V lost 5 bases, and 8 bases had no gene match. The DNA for the CDR3 is TGTGCCAGCAGCCTCACGGGGACAGAGTACGAGCAGTACTTC. This codes for CASSLTGTEYEQYF.

The chain has TRBV7-9 and TRBJ1-1; no definite D call. CDR1 and CDR2 (germline): SEHNR, FQNEAQ (reference sequence). This CDR3 comprises 15 residues. V was trimmed by 5 bases and J by 0 bases, leaving 13 bases between them. The CDR3 region has the DNA TGTGCCAGCAGCACGCTCAGTGCGCTGAACACTGAAGCTTTCTTT. Amino acid sequence: CASSTLSALNTEAFF.